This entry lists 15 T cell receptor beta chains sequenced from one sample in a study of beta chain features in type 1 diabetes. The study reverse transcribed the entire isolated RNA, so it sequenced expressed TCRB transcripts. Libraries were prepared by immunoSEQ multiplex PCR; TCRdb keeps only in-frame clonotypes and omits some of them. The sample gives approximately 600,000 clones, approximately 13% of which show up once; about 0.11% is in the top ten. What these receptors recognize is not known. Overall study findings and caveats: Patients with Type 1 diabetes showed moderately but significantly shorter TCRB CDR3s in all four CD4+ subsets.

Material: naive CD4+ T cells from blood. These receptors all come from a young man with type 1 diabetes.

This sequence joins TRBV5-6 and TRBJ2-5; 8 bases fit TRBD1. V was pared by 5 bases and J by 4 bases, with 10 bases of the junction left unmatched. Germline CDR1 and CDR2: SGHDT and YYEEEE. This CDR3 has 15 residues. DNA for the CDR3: TGTGCCAGCAGTTCAACTCGACAGGGGAGAGAGACCCAGTACTTC. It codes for CASSSTRQGRETQYF.

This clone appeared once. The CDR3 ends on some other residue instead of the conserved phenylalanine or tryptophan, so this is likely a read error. The CDR3 reads CAWTPRWGLGAYEQYL. DNA for the CDR3: TGTGCCTGGACCCCACGTTGGGGACTAGGTGCCTACGAGCAGTACCTC. The chain combines TRBV30 with TRBJ2-7; 8 nucleotides agree with TRBD2. The germline V gene has CDR1 GTSNPN and CDR2 SVGIG (reference sequence). The V gene end was trimmed by 4 bases and the J gene end by 2 bases; junction bases not matched to a gene: 13. The CDR3 length is 16 residues.

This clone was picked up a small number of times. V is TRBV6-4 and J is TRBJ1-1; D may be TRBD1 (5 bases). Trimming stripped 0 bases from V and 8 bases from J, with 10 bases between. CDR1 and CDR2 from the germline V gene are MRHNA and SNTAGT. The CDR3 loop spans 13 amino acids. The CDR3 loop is CASSDSGAGEAFF. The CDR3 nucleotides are TGTGCCAGCAGTGACTCAGGGGCGGGGGAAGCTTTCTTT.

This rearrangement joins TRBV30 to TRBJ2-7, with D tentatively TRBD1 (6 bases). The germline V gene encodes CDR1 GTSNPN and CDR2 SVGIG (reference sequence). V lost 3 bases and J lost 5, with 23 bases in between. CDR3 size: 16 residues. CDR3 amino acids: CAWSVDTAGTIHEQYF. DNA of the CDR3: TGTGCCTGGAGCGTCGACACAGCCGGGACAATCCACGAGCAGTACTTC.

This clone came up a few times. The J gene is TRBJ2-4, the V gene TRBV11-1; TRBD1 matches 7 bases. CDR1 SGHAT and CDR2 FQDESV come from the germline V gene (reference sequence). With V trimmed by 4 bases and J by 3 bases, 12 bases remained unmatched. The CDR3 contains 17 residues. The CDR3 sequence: CASSSQSGTALKNIQYF. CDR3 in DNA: TGTGCCAGCAGCTCCCAATCCGGGACAGCTCTCAAAAACATTCAGTACTTC.

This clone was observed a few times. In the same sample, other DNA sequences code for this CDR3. In nucleotides, the CDR3 is TGTGCCAGCAGCTTATACGCAAATGAGCAGTTCTTC. This encodes CASSLYANEQFF. The chain combines TRBV7-2 with TRBJ2-1; D call uncertain. Trimming removed 2 bases from V and 7 bases from J, with 6 bases in between. This CDR3 has 12 amino acids. From germline, CDR1 is SGHTA and CDR2 FQGNSA. Complete variable domain (other parts from reference TRBV7-2 and TRBJ2-1): GAGVSQSPSNKVTEKGKDVELRCDPISGHTALYWYRQSLGQGLEFLIYFQGNSAPDKSGLPSDRFSAERTGGSVSTLTIQRTQQEDSAVYLCASSLYANEQFFGPGTRLTVL.

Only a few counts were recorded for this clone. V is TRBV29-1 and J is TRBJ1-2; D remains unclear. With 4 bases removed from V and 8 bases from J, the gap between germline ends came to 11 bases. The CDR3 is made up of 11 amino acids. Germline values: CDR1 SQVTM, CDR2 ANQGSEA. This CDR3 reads CSVVRQSGYTF. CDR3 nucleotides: TGCAGCGTTGTCCGTCAGTCCGGCTACACCTTC.

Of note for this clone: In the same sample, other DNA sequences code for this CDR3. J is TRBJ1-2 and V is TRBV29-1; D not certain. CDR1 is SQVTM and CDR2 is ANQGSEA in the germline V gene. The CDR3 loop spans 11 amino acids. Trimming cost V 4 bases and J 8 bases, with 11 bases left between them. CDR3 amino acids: CSVGPGGGYTF. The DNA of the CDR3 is TGCAGCGTTGGACCTGGAGGGGGCTACACCTTC.

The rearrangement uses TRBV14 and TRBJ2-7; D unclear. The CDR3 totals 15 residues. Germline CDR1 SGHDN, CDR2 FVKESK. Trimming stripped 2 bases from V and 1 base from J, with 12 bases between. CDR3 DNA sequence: TGTGCCAGCAGCCAATATAAGGGATTATCCTACGAGCAGTACTTC. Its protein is CASSQYKGLSYEQYF. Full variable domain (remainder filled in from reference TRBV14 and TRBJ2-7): EAGVTQFPSHSVIEKGQTVTLRCDPISGHDNLYWYRRVMGKEIKFLLHFVKESKQDESGMPNNRFLAERTGGTYSTLKVQPAELEDSGVYFCASSQYKGLSYEQYFGPGTRLTVT.

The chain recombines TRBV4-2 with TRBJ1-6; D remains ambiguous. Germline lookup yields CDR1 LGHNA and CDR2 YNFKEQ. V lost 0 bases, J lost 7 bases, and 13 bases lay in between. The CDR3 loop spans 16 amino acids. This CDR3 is CASSQEGSGYNSPLHF. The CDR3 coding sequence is TGTGCCAGCAGCCAAGAAGGTTCAGGATACAATTCACCCCTCCACTTT.

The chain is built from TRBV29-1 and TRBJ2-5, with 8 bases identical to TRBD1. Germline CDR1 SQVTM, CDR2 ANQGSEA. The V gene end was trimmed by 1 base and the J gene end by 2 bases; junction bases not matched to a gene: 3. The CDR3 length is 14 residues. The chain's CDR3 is CSVEGTGTQETQYF. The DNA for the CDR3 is TGCAGCGTTGAAGGGACAGGGACACAAGAGACCCAGTACTTC.

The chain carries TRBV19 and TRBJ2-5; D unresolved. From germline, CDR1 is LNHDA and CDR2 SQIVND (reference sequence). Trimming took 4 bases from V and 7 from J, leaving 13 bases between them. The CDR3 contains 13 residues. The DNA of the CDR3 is TGTGCCAGTAGTAATTCCGGGTCTGGGACCCAGTACTTC. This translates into CASSNSGSGTQYF.

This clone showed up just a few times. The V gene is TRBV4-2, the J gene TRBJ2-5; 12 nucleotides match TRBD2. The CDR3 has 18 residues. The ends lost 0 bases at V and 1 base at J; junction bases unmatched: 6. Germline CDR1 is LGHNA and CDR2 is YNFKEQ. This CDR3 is CASSQDHLLAGGQETQYF. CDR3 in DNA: TGTGCCAGCAGCCAAGATCACTTACTAGCGGGGGGCCAAGAGACCCAGTACTTC.

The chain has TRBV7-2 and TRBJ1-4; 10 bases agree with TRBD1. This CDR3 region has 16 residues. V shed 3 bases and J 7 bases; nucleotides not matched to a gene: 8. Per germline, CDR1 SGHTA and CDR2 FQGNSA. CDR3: CASSLTPGQGSEKLFF. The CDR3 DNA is TGTGCCAGCAGCTTGACTCCGGGACAGGGGTCTGAAAAACTGTTTTTT. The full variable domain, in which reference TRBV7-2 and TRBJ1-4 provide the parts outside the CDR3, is GAGVSQSPSNKVTEKGKDVELRCDPISGHTALYWYRQSLGQGLEFLIYFQGNSAPDKSGLPSDRFSAERTGGSVSTLTIQRTQQEDSAVYLCASSLTPGQGSEKLFFGSGTQLSVL.

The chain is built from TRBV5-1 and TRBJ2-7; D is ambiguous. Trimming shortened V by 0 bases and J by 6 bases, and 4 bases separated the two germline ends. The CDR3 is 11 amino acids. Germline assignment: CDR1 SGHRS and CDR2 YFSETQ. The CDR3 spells CASSLEVEQYF. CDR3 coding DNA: TGCGCCAGCAGCTTGGAGGTCGAGCAGTACTTC. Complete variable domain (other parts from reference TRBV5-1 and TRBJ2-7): KAGVTQTPRYLIKTRGQQVTLSCSPISGHRSVSWYQQTPGQGLQFLFEYFSETQRNKGNFPGRFSGRQFSNSRSEMNVSTLELGDSALYLCASSLEVEQYFGPGTRLTVT.